This T cell receptor (beta chain) is drawn from a study of tumor and adjacent non-tumor tissue in lung cancer. Overall study context: Histology: 12 adenocarcinoma, a couple of squamous cell carcinoma, 1 small cell lung cancer. On average, productive TCRbeta reads reached around 4 million per sample. Study-level results: TCR diversity was significantly greater in tumor than normal lung tissue. Tumor repertoires had a smaller top 100 clone share than normal lung.

A modified ARM-PCR protocol with three rounds of nested PCR amplified TCRbeta. TCRdb redid the calling of the multiplex PCR reads with MiXCR, one entry per CDR3 protein. The sample includes fewer than 85,000 distinct CDR3 sequences, around four fifths of them seen just once. This clonotype was detected many times. Antigen: not known. This sample's RNA came from whole unsorted tissue. The specimen was lung tumor tissue. This sequence originates from a woman aged 50 to 65 with non-small cell lung cancer.

The CDR3 loop reads CASSSYRDRGNYGYTF. Here the CDR3 DNA reads TGTGCCAGCAGCTCCTACCGGGACAGGGGAAACTATGGCTACACCTTC. The V and J genes are TRBV5-4 and TRBJ1-2; 10 bases are a match to TRBD1. Per germline, CDR1 SGHNT and CDR2 YYREEE (reference sequence). J gave up 2 bases and V 3 bases, and 7 bases lay outside the gene matches. The CDR3 length is 16 residues.